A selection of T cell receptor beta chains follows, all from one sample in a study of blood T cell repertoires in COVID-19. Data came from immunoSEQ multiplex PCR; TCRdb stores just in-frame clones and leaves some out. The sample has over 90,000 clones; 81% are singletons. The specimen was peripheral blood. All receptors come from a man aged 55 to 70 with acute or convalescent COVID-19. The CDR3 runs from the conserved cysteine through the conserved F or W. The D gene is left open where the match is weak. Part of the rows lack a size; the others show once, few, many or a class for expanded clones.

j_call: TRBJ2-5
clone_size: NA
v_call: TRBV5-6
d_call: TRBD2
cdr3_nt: TGTGCCAGCAGCTTGGGTCGGCGGGAGGGTAGGGAGACCCAGTACTTC
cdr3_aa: CASSLGRREGRETQYF

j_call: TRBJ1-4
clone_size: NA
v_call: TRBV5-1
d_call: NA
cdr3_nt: TGCGCCAGCAGCCTAACGGAAGGGAGGAGTAATGAAAAACTGTTTTTT
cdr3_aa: CASSLTEGRSNEKLFF

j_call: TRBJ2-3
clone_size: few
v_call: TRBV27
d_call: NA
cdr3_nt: TGTGCCAGCAGTTTTGGAGGAACCACAGATACGCAGTATTTT
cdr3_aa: CASSFGGTTDTQYF

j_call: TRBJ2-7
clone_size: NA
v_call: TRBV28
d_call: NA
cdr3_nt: TGTGCCAGCAGTTTGGCGGGGAACGTCGGCTACGAGCAGTACTTC
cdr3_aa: CASSLAGNVGYEQYF

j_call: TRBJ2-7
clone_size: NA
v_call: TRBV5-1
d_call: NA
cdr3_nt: TGCGCCAGCAGCTTGGGACAGGCCAGCTCCTACGAGCAGTACTTC
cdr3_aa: CASSLGQASSYEQYF

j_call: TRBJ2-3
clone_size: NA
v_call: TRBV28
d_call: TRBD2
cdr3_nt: TGTGCCAGCAGTTTAATTGGTGAACTAGCGGGGGGAATAGATACGCAGTATTTT
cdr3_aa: CASSLIGELAGGIDTQYF

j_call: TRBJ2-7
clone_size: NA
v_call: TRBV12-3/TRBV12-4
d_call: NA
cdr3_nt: TGTGCCAGCAGTCCCAGGGAGGACGAGCAGTACTTC
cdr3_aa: CASSPREDEQYF

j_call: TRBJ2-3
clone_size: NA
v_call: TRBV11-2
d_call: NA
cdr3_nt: TGTGCCAGCAGCTTAAGGGGCGGTATATATACGCAGTATTTT
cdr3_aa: CASSLRGGIYTQYF

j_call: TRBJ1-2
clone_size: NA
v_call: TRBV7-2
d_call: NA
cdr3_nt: TGTGCCAGCAGCCTACTGACAGGAAACTATGGCTACACCTTC
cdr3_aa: CASSLLTGNYGYTF

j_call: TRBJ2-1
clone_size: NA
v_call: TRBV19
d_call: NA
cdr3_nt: TGTGCCAGTAGGTTTAGCGGAACCTCCTACAATGAGCAGTTCTTC
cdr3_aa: CASRFSGTSYNEQFF

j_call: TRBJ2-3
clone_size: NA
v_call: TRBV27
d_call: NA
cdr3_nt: TGTGCCAGCAGTTTCCAGTTCACAGATACGCAGTATTTT
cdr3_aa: CASSFQFTDTQYF

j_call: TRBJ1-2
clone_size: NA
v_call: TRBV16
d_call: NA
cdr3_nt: TGTGCCAGCAGCCTAGACCCCAGGGCGCCTGAATATGGCTACACCTTC
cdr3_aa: CASSLDPRAPEYGYTF

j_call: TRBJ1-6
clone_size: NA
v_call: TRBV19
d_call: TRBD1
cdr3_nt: TGTGCCAGTAGTAACCGGGACAGTAATTCACCCCTCCACTTT
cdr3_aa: CASSNRDSNSPLHF

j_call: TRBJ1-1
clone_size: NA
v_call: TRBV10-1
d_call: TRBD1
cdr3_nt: TGCGCCAGCAGACCCGGGACAGGGAACACTGAAGCTTTCTTT
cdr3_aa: CASRPGTGNTEAFF

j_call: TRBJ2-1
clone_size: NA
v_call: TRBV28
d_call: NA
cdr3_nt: TGTGCCAGCAGTCGTAGCGGATACATCTACAATGAGCAGTTCTTC
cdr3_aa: CASSRSGYIYNEQFF

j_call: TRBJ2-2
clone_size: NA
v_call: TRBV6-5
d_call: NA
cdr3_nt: TGTGCCAGCAGTTACGGGGGCGCGGACACCGGGGAGCTGTTTTTT
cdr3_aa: CASSYGGADTGELFF

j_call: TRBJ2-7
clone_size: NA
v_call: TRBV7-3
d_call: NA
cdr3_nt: TGTGCCAGCAGCTTAGCGGGGTCCTACGAGCAGTACTTC
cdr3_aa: CASSLAGSYEQYF

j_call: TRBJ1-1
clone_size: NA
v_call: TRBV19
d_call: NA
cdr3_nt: TGTGCCAGTAAGGAGGGGGGGAGCGAGGGGCGGAACACTGAAGCTTTCTTT
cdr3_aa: CASKEGGSEGRNTEAFF

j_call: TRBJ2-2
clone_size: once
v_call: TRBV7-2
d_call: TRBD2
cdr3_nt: TGTGCCAGCAGCTCCAGGTGGGAGCGGGACAACACCGGGGAGCTGTTTTTT
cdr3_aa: CASSSRWERDNTGELFF

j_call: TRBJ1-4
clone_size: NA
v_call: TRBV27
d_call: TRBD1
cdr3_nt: TGTGCCAGCAGACAACAGGGGGGGAGTGAAAAACTGTTTTTT
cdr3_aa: CASRQQGGSEKLFF

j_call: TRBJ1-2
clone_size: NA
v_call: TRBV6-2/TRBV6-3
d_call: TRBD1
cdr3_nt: TGTGCCAGCAGTCGGACAGGATATGGCTACACCTTC
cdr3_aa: CASSRTGYGYTF

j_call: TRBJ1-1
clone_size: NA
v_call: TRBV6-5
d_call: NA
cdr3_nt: TGTGCCAGCAGTTTTCGGGGGAGTGAAGCTTTCTTT
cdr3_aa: CASSFRGSEAFF

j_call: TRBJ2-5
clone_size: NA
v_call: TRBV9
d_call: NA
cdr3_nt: TGTGCCAGCACGGCAGGGGTAGGGCTTGAGACCCAGTACTTC
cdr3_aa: CASTAGVGLETQYF

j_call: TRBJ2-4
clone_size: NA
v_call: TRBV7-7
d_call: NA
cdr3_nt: TGTGCTAGCCGGAATAAAAGGACAAAACACGTCCGGGCCAAAAACATTCAGTACTTC
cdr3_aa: CASRNKRTKHVRAKNIQYF

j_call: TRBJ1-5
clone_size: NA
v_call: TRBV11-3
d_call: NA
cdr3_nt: TGTGCCAGCAGCTTAGATCGGGGTCAGCCCCAGCATTTT
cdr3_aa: CASSLDRGQPQHF

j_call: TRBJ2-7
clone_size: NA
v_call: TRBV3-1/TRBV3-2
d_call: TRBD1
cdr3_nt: TGTGCCAGCAGCCTCGGGACAGGGGGCTGGAAGCAGTACTTC
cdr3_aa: CASSLGTGGWKQYF

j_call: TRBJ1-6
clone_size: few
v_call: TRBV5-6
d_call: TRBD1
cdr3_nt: TGTGCCAGCAGCTGGGGACAGGGGGATTCACCCCTCCACTTT
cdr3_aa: CASSWGQGDSPLHF

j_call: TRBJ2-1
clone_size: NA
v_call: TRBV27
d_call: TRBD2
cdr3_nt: TGTGCCAGCAAGGCAGGGGGAATTCAGCGGGAGGTATACAATGAGCAGTTCTTC
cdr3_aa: CASKAGGIQREVYNEQFF

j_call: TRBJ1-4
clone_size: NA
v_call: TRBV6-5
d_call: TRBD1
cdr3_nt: TGTGCCAGCAGACCTCCAGGGGGCGGGGCTGAAAAACTGTTTTTT
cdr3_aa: CASRPPGGGAEKLFF

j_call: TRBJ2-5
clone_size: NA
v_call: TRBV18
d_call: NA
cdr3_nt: TGTGCCAGCTCACTGACAGTAGCCGTGGAGACCCAGTACTTC
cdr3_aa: CASSLTVAVETQYF